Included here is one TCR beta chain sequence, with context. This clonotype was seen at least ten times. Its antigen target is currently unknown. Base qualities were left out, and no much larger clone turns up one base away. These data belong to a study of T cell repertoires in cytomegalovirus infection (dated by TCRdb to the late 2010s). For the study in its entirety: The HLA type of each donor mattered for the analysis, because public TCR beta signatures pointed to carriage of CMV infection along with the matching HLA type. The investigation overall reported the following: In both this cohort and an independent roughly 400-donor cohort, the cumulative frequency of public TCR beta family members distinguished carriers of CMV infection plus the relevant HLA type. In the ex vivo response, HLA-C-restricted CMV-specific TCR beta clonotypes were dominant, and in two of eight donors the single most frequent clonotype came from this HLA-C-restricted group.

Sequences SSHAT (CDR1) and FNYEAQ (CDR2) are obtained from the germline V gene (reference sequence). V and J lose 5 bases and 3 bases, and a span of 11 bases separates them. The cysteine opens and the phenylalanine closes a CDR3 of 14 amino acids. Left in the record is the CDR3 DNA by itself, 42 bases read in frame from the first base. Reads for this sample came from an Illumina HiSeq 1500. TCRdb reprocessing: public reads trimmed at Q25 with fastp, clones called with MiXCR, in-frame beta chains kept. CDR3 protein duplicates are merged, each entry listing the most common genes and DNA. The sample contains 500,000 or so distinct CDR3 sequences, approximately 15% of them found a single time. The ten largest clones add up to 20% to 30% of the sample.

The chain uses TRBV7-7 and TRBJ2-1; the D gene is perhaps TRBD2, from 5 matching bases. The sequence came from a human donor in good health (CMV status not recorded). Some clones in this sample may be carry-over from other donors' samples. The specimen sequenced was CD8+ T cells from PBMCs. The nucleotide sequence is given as TGTGCCAGCAGCCCTCGGGGAGACTACAATGAGCAGTTCTTC. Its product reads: CASSPRGDYNEQFF. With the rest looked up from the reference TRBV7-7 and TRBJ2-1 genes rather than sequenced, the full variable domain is GAGVSQSPRYKVTKRGQDVTLRCDPISSHATLYWYQQALGQGPEFLTYFNYEAQPDKSGLPSDRFSAERPEGSISTLTIQRTEQRDSAMYRCASSPRGDYNEQFFGPGTRLTVL.